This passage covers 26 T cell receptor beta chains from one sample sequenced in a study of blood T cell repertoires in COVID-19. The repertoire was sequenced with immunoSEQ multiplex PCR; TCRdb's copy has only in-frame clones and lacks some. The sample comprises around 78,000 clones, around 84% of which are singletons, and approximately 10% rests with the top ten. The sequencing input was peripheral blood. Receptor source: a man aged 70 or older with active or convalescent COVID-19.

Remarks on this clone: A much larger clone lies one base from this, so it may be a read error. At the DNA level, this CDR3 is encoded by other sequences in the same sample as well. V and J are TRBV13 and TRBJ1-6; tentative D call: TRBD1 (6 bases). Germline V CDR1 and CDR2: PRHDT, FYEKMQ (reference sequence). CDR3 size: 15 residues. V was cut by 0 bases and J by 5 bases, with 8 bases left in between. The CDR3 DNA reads TGTGCCAGCAGCTTAGGGGACAGAGATAATTCACCCCTCCACTTT. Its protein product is CASSLGDRDNSPLHF. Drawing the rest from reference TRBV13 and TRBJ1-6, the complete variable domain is AAGVIQSPRHLIKEKRETATLKCYPIPRHDTVYWYQQGPGQDPQFLISFYEKMQSDKGSIPDRFSAQQFSDYHSELNMSSLELGDSALYFCASSLGDRDNSPLHFGNGTRLTVT.

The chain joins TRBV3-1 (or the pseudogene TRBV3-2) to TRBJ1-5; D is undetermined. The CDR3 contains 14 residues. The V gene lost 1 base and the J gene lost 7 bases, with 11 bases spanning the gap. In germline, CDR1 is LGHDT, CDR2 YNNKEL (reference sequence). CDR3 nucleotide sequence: TGTGCCAGCAGCCAAGCGGGGTCGGGACAGCCCCAGCATTTT. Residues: CASSQAGSGQPQHF.

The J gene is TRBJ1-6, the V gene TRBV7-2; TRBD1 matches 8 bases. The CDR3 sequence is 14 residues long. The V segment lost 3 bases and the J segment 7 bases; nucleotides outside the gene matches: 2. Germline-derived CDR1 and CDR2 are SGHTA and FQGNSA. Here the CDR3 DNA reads TGTGCCAGCAGCTTGGGACAGGTCAATTCACCCCTCCACTTT. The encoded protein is CASSLGQVNSPLHF.

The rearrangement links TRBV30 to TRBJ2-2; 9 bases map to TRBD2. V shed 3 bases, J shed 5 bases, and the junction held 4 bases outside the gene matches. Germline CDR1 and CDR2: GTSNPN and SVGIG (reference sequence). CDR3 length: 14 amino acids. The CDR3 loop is CAWRGLAGTGELFF. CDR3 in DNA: TGTGCCTGGAGAGGCCTAGCGGGAACCGGGGAGCTGTTTTTT.

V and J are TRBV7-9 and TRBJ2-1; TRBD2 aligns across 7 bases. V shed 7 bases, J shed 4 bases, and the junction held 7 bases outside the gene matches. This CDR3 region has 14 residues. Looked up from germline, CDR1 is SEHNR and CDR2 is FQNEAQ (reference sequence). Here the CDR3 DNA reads TGTGCCAGCACCCCTCTAGCGGTTTACAATGAGCAGTTCTTC. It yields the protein CASTPLAVYNEQFF. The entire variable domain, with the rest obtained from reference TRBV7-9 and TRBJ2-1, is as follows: DTGVSQNPRHKITKRGQNVTFRCDPISEHNRLYWYRQTLGQGPEFLTYFQNEAQLEKSRLLSDRFSAERPKGSFSTLEIQRTEQGDSAMYLCASTPLAVYNEQFFGPGTRLTVL.

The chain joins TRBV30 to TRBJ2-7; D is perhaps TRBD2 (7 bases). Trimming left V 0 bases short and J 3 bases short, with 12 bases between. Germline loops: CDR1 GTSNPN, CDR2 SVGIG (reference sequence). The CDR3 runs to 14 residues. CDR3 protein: CAWSVGGASYEQYF. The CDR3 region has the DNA TGTGCCTGGAGTGTAGGGGGGGCTAGCTACGAGCAGTACTTC.

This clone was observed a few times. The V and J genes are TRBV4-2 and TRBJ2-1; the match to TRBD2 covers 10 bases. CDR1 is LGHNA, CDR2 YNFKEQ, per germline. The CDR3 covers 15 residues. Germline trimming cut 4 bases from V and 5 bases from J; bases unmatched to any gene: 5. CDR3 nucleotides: TGTGCCAGCAGCCCCCGGACTAGCGGACACAATGAGCAGTTCTTC. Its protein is CASSPRTSGHNEQFF.

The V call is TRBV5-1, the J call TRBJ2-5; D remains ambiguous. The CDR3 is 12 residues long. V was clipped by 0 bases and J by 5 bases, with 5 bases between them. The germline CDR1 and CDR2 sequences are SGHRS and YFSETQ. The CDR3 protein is CASSLARETQYF. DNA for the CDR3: TGCGCCAGCAGCTTGGCCCGTGAGACCCAGTACTTC.

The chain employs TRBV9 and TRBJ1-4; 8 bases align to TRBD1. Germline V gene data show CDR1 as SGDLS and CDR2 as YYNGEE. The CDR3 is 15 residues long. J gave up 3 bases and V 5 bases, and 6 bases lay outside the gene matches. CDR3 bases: TGTGCCAGCAGTCGGGGACAGGCATCTAATGAAAAACTGTTTTTT. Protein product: CASSRGQASNEKLFF.

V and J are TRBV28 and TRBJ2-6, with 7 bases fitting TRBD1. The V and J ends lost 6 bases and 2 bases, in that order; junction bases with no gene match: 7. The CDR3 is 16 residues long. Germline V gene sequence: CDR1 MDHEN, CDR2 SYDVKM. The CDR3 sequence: CASRMTGFTGANVLTF. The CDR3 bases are TGTGCCAGCAGAATGACAGGGTTCACTGGGGCCAACGTCCTGACTTTC.

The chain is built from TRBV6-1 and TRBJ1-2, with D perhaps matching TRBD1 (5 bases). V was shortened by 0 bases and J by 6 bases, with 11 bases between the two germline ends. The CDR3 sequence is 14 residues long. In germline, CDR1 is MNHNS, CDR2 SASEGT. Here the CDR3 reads CASSEAAGGNGYTF. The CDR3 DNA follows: TGTGCCAGCAGTGAAGCAGCTGGGGGGAATGGCTACACCTTC.

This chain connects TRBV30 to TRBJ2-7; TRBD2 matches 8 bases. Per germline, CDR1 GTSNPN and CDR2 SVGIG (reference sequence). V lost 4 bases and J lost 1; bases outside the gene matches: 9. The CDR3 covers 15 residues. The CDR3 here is CAWTPASGFSYEQYF. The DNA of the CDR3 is TGTGCCTGGACTCCAGCTAGCGGGTTTTCCTACGAGCAGTACTTC. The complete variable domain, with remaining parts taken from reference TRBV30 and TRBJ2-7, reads SQTIHQWPATLVQPVGSPLSLECTVEGTSNPNLYWYRQAAGRGLQLLFYSVGIGQISSEVPQNLSASRPQDRQFILSSKKLLLSDSGFYLCAWTPASGFSYEQYFGPGTRLTVT.

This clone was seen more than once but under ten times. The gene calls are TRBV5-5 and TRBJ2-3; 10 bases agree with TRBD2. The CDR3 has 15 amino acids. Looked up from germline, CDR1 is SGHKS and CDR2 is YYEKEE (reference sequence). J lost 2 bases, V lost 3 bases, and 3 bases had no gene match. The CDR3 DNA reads TGTGCCAGCAGCTCCGGGACTAGCGACACAGATACGCAGTATTTT. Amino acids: CASSSGTSDTDTQYF.

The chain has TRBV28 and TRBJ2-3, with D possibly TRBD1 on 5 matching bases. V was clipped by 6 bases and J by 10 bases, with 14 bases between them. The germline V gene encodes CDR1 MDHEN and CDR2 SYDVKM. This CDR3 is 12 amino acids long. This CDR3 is CASSSGLLAQYF. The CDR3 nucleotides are TGTGCCAGCAGCTCAGGGCTATTAGCGCAGTATTTT.

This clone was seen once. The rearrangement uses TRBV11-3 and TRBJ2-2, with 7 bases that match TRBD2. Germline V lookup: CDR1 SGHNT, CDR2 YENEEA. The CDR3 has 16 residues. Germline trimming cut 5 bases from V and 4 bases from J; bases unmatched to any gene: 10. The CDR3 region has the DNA TGTGCCAGCAGCGATTCTCGGCCTAGCGGCACCGGGGAGCTGTTTTTT. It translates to CASSDSRPSGTGELFF.

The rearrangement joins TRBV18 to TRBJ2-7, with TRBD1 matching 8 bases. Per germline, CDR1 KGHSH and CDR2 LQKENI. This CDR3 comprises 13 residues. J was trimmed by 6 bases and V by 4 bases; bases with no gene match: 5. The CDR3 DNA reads TGTGCCAGCTCACAACAGGACAGGGCCGAGCAGTACTTC. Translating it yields CASSQQDRAEQYF.

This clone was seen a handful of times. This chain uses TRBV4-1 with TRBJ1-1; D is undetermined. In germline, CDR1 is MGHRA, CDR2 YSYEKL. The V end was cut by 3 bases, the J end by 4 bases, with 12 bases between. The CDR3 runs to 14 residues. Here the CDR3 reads CASSHIGELTEAFF. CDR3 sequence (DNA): TGCGCCAGCAGCCATATCGGGGAACTCACTGAAGCTTTCTTT.

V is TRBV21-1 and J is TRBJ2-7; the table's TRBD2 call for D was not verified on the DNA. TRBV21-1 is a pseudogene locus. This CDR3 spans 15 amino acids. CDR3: CASSKGAGGAYEQYF. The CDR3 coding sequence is TGTGCCAGCAGCAAAGGAGCGGGAGGGGCCTACGAGCAGTACTTC.

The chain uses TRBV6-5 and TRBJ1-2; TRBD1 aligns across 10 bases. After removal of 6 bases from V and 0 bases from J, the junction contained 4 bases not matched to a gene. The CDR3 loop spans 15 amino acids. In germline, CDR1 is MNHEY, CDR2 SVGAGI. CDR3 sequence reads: CASRRTGGPNYGYTF. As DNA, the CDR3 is TGTGCCAGCAGAAGGACAGGGGGGCCTAACTATGGCTACACCTTC.

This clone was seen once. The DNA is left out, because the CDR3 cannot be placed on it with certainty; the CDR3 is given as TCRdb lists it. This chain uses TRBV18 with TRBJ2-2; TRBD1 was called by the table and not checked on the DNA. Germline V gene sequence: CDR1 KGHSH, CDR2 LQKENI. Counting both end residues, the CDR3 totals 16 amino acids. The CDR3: CASSSPAGFGAGELFF.

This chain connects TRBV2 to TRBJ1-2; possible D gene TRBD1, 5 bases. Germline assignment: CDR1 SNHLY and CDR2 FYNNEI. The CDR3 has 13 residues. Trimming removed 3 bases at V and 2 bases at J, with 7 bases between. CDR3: CASSDRANYGYTF. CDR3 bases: TGTGCCAGCAGTGACAGGGCCAACTATGGCTACACCTTC.

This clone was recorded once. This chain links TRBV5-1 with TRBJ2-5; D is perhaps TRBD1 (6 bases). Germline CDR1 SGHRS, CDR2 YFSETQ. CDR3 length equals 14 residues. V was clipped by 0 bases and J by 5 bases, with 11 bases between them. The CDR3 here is CASSLALGAETQYF. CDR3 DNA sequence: TGCGCCAGCAGCTTGGCCTTGGGGGCGGAGACCCAGTACTTC.

The CDR3 protein is CASSQDRNSGRYNEQFF. The DNA for the CDR3 is TGCGCCAGCAGCCAAGATCGGAATAGCGGAAGATACAATGAGCAGTTCTTC. This chain links TRBV4-3 with TRBJ2-1; D is perhaps TRBD2 (6 bases). CDR1 LGHNA and CDR2 YSLEER come from the germline V gene. The V end was cut by 0 bases, the J end by 4 bases, with 16 bases between. This CDR3 is built from 17 residues.

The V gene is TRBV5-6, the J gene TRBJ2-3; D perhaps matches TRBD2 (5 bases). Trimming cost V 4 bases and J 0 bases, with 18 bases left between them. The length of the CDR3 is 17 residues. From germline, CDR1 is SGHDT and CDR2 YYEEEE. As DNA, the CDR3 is TGTGCCAGCAGCACCAGACCTTTAGCGAGTAGCACAGATACGCAGTATTTT. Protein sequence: CASSTRPLASSTDTQYF.

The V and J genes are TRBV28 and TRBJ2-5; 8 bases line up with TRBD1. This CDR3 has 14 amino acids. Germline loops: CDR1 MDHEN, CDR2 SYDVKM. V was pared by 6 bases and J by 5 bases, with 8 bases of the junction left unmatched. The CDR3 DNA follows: TGTGCCAGCAGCCGCGGACAGGGTACCGAGACCCAGTACTTC. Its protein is CASSRGQGTETQYF.

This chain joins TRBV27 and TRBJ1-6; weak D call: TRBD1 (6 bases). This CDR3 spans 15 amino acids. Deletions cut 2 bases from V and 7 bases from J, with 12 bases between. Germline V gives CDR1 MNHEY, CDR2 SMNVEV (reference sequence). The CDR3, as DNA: TGTGCCAGCAGTTTAGGACAGAATATCAATTCACCCCTCCACTTT. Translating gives CASSLGQNINSPLHF.